This note documents a single T cell receptor (beta chain) sequence. The antigen remains unidentified. The sample comes from a study of shared clonotypes between healthy human individuals. General observations from the study: Few donors restricted represented genetic and exposure-history diversity.

At deep level, the assay was performed. The DNA input per sorted-subset replicate PCR was 200 ng, corresponding to tens of thousands of T cell genomes. Sequencing used immunoSEQ multiplex PCR; TCRdb keeps in-frame clones, though not all of them. Seen here are roughly 2.5 million clones, approximately 94% observed once, and the top ten hold roughly 0.15%. J gave up 6 bases and V 5 bases, and 6 bases lay outside the gene matches. This CDR3 has 14 residues. Germline CDR1 MNHEY, CDR2 SVGAGI. The TCR comes from a man younger than 30 in good health. The sample was naive CD4+ T cells sorted from blood. Described subset: CD45RA+ positively selected. The chain is built from TRBV6-5 and TRBJ2-7; TRBD1 matches 11 bases. The CDR3 coding sequence is TGTGCCAGCAGTAGGGGACAGGGGGTAGCCGAGCAGTACTTC. Translated: CASSRGQGVAEQYF.